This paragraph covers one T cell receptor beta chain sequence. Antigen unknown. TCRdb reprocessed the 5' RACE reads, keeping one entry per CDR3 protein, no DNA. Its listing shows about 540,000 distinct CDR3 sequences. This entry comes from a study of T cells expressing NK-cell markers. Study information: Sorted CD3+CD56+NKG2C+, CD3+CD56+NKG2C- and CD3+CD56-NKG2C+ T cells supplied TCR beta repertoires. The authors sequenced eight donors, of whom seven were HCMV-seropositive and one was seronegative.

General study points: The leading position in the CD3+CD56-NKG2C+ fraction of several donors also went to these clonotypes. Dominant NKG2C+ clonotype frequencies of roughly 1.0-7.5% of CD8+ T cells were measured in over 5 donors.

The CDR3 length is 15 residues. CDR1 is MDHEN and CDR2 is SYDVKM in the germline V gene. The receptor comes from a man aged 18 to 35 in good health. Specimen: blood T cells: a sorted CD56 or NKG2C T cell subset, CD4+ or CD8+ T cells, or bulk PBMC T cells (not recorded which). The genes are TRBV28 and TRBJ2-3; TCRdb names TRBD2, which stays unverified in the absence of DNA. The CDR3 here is CASSTTSGSVDTQYF.